This TCR beta chain stems from a study of cytomegalovirus exposure and HLA in healthy donors. Points from the study as a whole: Later analysis demonstrated an association between a missense DCLRE1C variant and TCR beta V- and J-gene trimming. Most likely, a cluster of highly shared sequence variants arose as a sequencing artifact.

A remark on this clone: Its specificity is not known.

Healthy people donating bone marrow made up the donors. Primers: 60 Vbeta forward and 13 Jbeta reverse. This table comes from immunoSEQ multiplex PCR, and its TCRdb copy is limited to in-frame clones, with some not included. This table holds 170,000 or so clones, roughly 75% found once. The TCR was taken from a man aged 35 to 55 in good health and CMV-seronegative. The source material was PBMCs.

CDR3 in amino acids: CASSPTRGTGNTEAFF. CDR3 nucleotides: TGTGCCAGCAGCCCGACGAGGGGGACGGGGAACACTGAAGCTTTCTTT. This rearrangement joins TRBV7-2 to TRBJ1-1, with a weak D call TRBD1 (6 bases). The length of the CDR3 is 16 residues. Germline-derived CDR1 and CDR2 are SGHTA and FQGNSA. V lost 5 bases and J 1 base, leaving 17 bases between the germline ends.